This T cell receptor beta chain originates from a study of blood T cell repertoires in COVID-19 (dated by TCRdb to 2020 to 2021). Looking at the study overall: Samples from collaborators originated in the United States, Italy and Spain and spanned both the acute and convalescent phases of COVID-19. The prospective study material was composed of cDNA or gDNA derived from T cells, B-cell-depleted T cells, or PBMCs. Deeply sampled blood TCRbeta repertoires from subjects exposed to, actively infected with, or recovered from COVID-19 were included in the dataset. The repertoires were released in a freely available public database meant as a resource for research on the immune response to SARS-CoV-2. Samples came from the ongoing ImmuneRACE study (first 160 participants) plus 1,254 subjects from 6 global collaborators. Nearly every sample came with metadata listing a de-identified subject ID, COVID-19 status, age in years and sex. HLA class I and class II types, where available, came from metadata supplied by the sample provider rather than from assay-based typing.

What the research found in general, with its limitations: How much clinical and demographic metadata was included differed by source and by participant, and the metadata was provided uncurated.

TCRbeta CDR3 regions were amplified from genomic DNA using the immunoSEQ Assay, a bias-controlled multiplex PCR. The source study handled its data this way. Within the assay, amplification of reference gene primers was used to estimate how many nucleated cells each sample contained. Sequence reads were collapsed and filtered to measure the absolute abundance of every unique TCRbeta CDR3 rearrangement. For each sample, productive Simpson clonality was calculated as the square root of Simpson's diversity index over productive rearrangements. TCRdb retrieved this table from immuneACCESS and kept in-frame rearrangements only. Not all clones are present; in checked studies, unresolved V genes account for under half, and no reason is known for the remainder. V, J and clone size are taken as reported in that table, and D and trimming were inferred from the DNA itself. The sample table records 400,000 to 450,000 clones; around 89% of these occur just once. The biggest ten clones account for roughly 13% of the sample.

One collaborating source in Seattle enrolled patients during active infection and followed them longitudinally through the course of disease. Each collaborating institution followed its own protocols to collect whole blood in K2EDTA tubes. For TCRbeta analysis, collaborators shipped samples in one of three forms: frozen whole blood, isolated PBMCs, or DNA extracted from either of those sample types. A note on this clone: Its antigen remains unidentified. Base qualities are missing; no much larger clone stands one base away.

Trimming at the junction amounts to 8 bases on V and 3 bases on J, and the germline ends lie 14 bases apart. As encoded in the germline V gene, CDR1 is SGHTA while CDR2 is FQGNSA. Its CDR3 holds 13 amino acids, cysteine through phenylalanine. The only DNA kept is the CDR3, 39 bases in frame from the first base. The TCR was taken from a woman in her forties or fifties with COVID-19, enrolled during active disease. The sequence joins TRBV7-2 to TRBJ2-7, and TRBD2 may be the D gene, going by 5 matching bases. Sequencing was carried out using peripheral blood. The DNA reads TGTGCCAGCTCCTCTGCCGGGGTCTACGAGCAGTACTTC. Its translation reads: CASSSAGVYEQYF.